Below, 28 T cell receptor beta chains from the same sample are listed, as sequenced in a study of T cell changes during pregnancy in multiple sclerosis. Measured with immunoSEQ multiplex PCR; TCRdb has only the in-frame clones, and not every one. The sample holds tens of thousands of clones; 90% to 97% are singletons and the top ten take roughly 2.4%. The source material was CD8+ T cells from peripheral blood mononuclear cells, sampled after pregnancy. All receptors derive from a female donor with multiple sclerosis, enrolled in a pregnancy study.

This chain uses TRBV11-1 with TRBJ2-1; 11 bases are shared with TRBD2. Per the germline V gene, CDR1 is SGHAT and CDR2 is FQDESV (reference sequence). The CDR3 extends over 16 amino acids. J gave up 8 bases and V 1 base, and 7 bases lay outside the gene matches. In nucleotides, the CDR3 is TGTGCCAGCAGCTTAGAGGGACTAGCGGAGGGGGATGAGCAGTTCTTC. Its protein product is CASSLEGLAEGDEQFF.

This clone was seen only once. The gene calls are TRBV30 and TRBJ2-7; 10 bases match TRBD1. Germline CDR1 reads GTSNPN; CDR2 reads SVGIG (reference sequence). CDR3 length: 13 residues. The J segment lost 2 bases and the V segment lost 6 bases, leaving 4 bases of the junction unmatched. As DNA, the CDR3 is TGTGCCTGCCGGGACAGGGGCGCCTACGAGCAGTACTTC. Protein: CACRDRGAYEQYF.

V is TRBV13 and J is TRBJ2-7; TRBD1 aligns across 12 bases. The ends lost 5 bases at V and 6 bases at J; junction bases unmatched: 11. Germline values: CDR1 PRHDT, CDR2 FYEKMQ (reference sequence). The CDR3 has 16 residues. In DNA form, the CDR3 reads TGTGCCAGCAGCCTCGCCAGGGACAGGGGGCCAATCGAGCAGTACTTC. Translation: CASSLARDRGPIEQYF.

The chain joins TRBV11-3 to TRBJ2-7; the match to TRBD1 covers 10 bases. The germline gives CDR1 SGHNT, CDR2 YENEEA. This CDR3 comprises 15 residues. Losses at the gene ends were 5 bases for V and 4 bases for J; bases not matched to a gene: 8. This chain's CDR3 is CASSKGQGPLYEQYF. The CDR3 nucleotides read TGTGCCAGCAGCAAGGGACAGGGGCCTTTGTACGAGCAGTACTTC.

The gene calls are TRBV11-1 and TRBJ2-1; maybe TRBD2 (5 bases). The germline CDR1 and CDR2 sequences are SGHAT and FQDESV (reference sequence). V lost 1 base to trimming and J lost 3 bases, with 13 bases between them. The CDR3 extends over 16 amino acids. The CDR3: CASSLVADYRYNEQFF. For the CDR3, the DNA is TGTGCCAGCAGCTTAGTGGCAGACTATCGCTACAATGAGCAGTTCTTC.

The chain recombines TRBV5-1 with TRBJ2-1; D may be TRBD2 (6 bases). Germline lookup yields CDR1 SGHRS and CDR2 YFSETQ. Trimming stripped 0 bases from V and 8 bases from J, with 12 bases between. CDR3 length: 14 residues. The chain's CDR3 is CASSLGASADEQFF. CDR3 coding DNA: TGCGCCAGCAGCTTGGGTGCTAGCGCGGATGAGCAGTTCTTC.

J is TRBJ2-1 and V is TRBV27; 9 bases map to TRBD1. J lost 0 bases, V lost 4 bases, and 13 bases had no gene match. Germline assignment: CDR1 MNHEY and CDR2 SMNVEV (reference sequence). This CDR3 has 19 residues. CDR3 in amino acids: CASSSTGGLAASSYNEQFF. CDR3 bases: TGTGCCAGCAGTTCCACAGGGGGCCTGGCCGCTAGCTCCTACAATGAGCAGTTCTTC.

With respect to this clone: This CDR3 is also generated by other DNA sequences in the sample. The chain combines TRBV28 with TRBJ2-7; TRBD2 might be the D (6 bases). CDR1 and CDR2 (germline): MDHEN, SYDVKM. The V end lost 2 bases, the J end lost 6 bases, and 11 bases lay between the germline ends. CDR3 length: 13 amino acids. The CDR3 sequence: CASSLGGLGEQYF. DNA for the CDR3: TGTGCCAGCAGTTTAGGGGGGTTAGGCGAGCAGTACTTC.

J is TRBJ2-1 and V is TRBV9; perhaps TRBD1 as D (5 bases). Trimming shortened V by 3 bases and J by 8 bases, and 24 bases separated the two germline ends. CDR1 SGDLS and CDR2 YYNGEE come from the germline V gene. The CDR3 loop spans 17 amino acids. The CDR3 is CASSGRYTGASRDEQFF. The CDR3 DNA reads TGTGCCAGCAGCGGAAGATATACTGGAGCCTCCAGGGATGAGCAGTTCTTC.

This chain connects TRBV6-5 to TRBJ2-7; 7 nucleotides agree with TRBD1. The CDR3 runs 14 residues. CDR1 is MNHEY, CDR2 SVGAGI, per germline. V gave up 7 bases and J gave up 4 bases; unmatched junction bases: 10. The CDR3 spells CASKNRQGGYEQYF. The CDR3 DNA reads as TGTGCCAGCAAAAATAGACAGGGCGGGTACGAGCAGTACTTC.

As DNA, the CDR3 is TGTGCCAGCAGTACGACAGGGGGAAACACCGGGGAGCTGTTTTTT. Its protein is CASSTTGGNTGELFF. The chain carries TRBV27 and TRBJ2-2; TRBD1 matches at 9 bases. V trimming: 5 bases; J trimming: 2 bases; junction bases outside the gene matches: 3. The CDR3 contains 15 residues. Germline lookup yields CDR1 MNHEY and CDR2 SMNVEV (reference sequence).

The J gene is TRBJ2-1, the V gene TRBV9; TRBD2 agrees at 9 bases. This CDR3 spans 17 amino acids. Germline assignment: CDR1 SGDLS and CDR2 YYNGEE. V lost 0 bases, J lost 2 bases, and 6 bases stayed unmatched. In DNA, the CDR3 is TGTGCCAGCAGCGTAGAGGGCGGGAGGGTAACCTACAATGAGCAGTTCTTC. Translation gives CASSVEGGRVTYNEQFF.

DNA of the CDR3: TGTGCCAGCAGTCGGGGGACAGGGATATCCTACGAGCAGTACTTC. This translates into CASSRGTGISYEQYF. This chain uses TRBV28 with TRBJ2-7, with TRBD1 matching 9 bases. Germline V gene sequence: CDR1 MDHEN, CDR2 SYDVKM. With 5 bases clipped from V and 1 base from J, the junction kept 6 bases outside the gene matches. This CDR3 is 15 amino acids long.

The chain couples TRBV11-2 to TRBJ1-1; D perhaps matches TRBD1 (5 bases). Germline values: CDR1 SGHAT, CDR2 FQNNGV. Trimming stripped 2 bases from V and 7 bases from J, with 11 bases between. There are 13 residues in the CDR3. The CDR3 here is CASSLQPGGEAFF. Here the CDR3 DNA reads TGTGCCAGCAGCTTACAACCCGGGGGTGAAGCTTTCTTT.

This clone came up a few times. V usage is TRBV29-1 and J usage is TRBJ1-1, with 7 positions matching TRBD1. V lost 7 bases and J lost 1; bases outside the gene matches: 3. The CDR3 runs 12 residues. Germline values: CDR1 SQVTM, CDR2 ANQGSEA. This CDR3 reads CSGQGSNTEAFF. The CDR3 DNA sequence: TGCAGCGGACAGGGTTCGAACACTGAAGCTTTCTTT. The variable domain in full, completed from reference TRBV29-1 and TRBJ1-1, reads SAVISQKPSRDICQRGTSLTIQCQVDSQVTMMFWYRQQPGQSLTLIATANQGSEATYESGFVIDKFPISRPNLTFSTLTVSNMSPEDSSIYLCSGQGSNTEAFFGQGTRLTVV.

This clone appeared once. This sequence joins TRBV28 and TRBJ2-1; TRBD2 aligns across 9 bases. V trimming: 4 bases; J trimming: 6 bases; junction bases outside the gene matches: 7. The CDR3 has 15 residues. Germline CDR1 reads MDHEN; CDR2 reads SYDVKM. The CDR3 protein is CASSSWREGRNEQFF. Written as DNA, the CDR3 is TGTGCCAGCAGTTCCTGGCGGGAGGGCCGCAATGAGCAGTTCTTC. Full variable domain (missing parts from reference TRBV28 and TRBJ2-1): DVKVTQSSRYLVKRTGEKVFLECVQDMDHENMFWYRQDPGLGLRLIYFSYDVKMKEKGDIPEGYSVSREKKERFSLILESASTNQTSMYLCASSSWREGRNEQFFGPGTRLTVL.

The chain uses TRBV4-3 and TRBJ2-1, with 11 bases that match TRBD2. The germline V gene has CDR1 LGHNA and CDR2 YSLEER. The CDR3 sequence is 15 residues long. With V trimmed by 6 bases and J by 7 bases, 8 bases remained unmatched. CDR3 protein: CASSHGTSGINEQFF. The CDR3 coding sequence is TGCGCCAGCAGTCATGGGACTAGCGGCATTAATGAGCAGTTCTTC.

This clone appeared once. This chain uses TRBV5-1 with TRBJ1-1, with a possible D match to TRBD1 (5 bases). V lost 0 bases, J lost 3 bases, and 12 bases lay in between. There are 15 residues in the CDR3. CDR1 is SGHRS, CDR2 YFSETQ, per germline. The CDR3 protein is CASSLEHRSYTEAFF. The DNA for the CDR3 is TGCGCCAGCAGCTTGGAGCACAGGTCCTACACTGAAGCTTTCTTT.

The CDR3 coding sequence is TGTGCCAGTAGTCCGACAGGGATGGGCACTGAAGCTTTCTTT. This translates into CASSPTGMGTEAFF. This chain connects TRBV19 to TRBJ1-1, with 7 bases that match TRBD1. The V gene end was trimmed by 5 bases and the J gene end by 4 bases; junction bases not matched to a gene: 7. Germline V CDR1 and CDR2: LNHDA, SQIVND (reference sequence). The CDR3 length is 14 residues.

J is TRBJ2-5 and V is TRBV5-5, with 12 bases matching TRBD1. V lost 0 bases and J lost 5; bases outside the gene matches: 5. This CDR3 has 16 amino acids. CDR1 and CDR2 from the germline V gene are SGHKS and YYEKEE (reference sequence). For the CDR3, the DNA is TGTGCCAGCAGCTTGGCACGGGACAGGGGGCTTGAGACCCAGTACTTC. Translation: CASSLARDRGLETQYF.

The V and J genes are TRBV5-6 and TRBJ2-2; 7 nucleotides agree with TRBD1. The trim removed 3 bases at V and 2 bases at J, leaving 10 bases unmatched. CDR3 length: 17 amino acids. Germline-derived CDR1 and CDR2 are SGHDT and YYEEEE. The CDR3 here is CASSSLVGTDNTGELFF. CDR3 nucleotides: TGTGCCAGCAGCTCCCTTGTCGGGACAGATAACACCGGGGAGCTGTTTTTT. Variable domain in full (rest from reference TRBV5-6 and TRBJ2-2): DAGVTQSPTHLIKTRGQQVTLRCSPKSGHDTVSWYQQALGQGPQFIFQYYEEEERQRGNFPDRFSGHQFPNYSSELNVNALLLGDSALYLCASSSLVGTDNTGELFFGEGSRLTVL.

CDR3 DNA: TGTGCCAGCAGGGAGATCCAGGGCTCTCAGCCCCAGCATTTT. It is translated as CASREIQGSQPQHF. This sequence joins TRBV27 and TRBJ1-5; tentative D call: TRBD1 (5 bases). This CDR3 is built from 14 residues. Germline V gives CDR1 MNHEY, CDR2 SMNVEV (reference sequence). The ends were cut back, 6 bases at V and 6 bases at J, with 15 bases in the middle.

This rearrangement joins TRBV5-1 to TRBJ2-4; no clear D. This CDR3 spans 13 amino acids. Germline V lookup: CDR1 SGHRS, CDR2 YFSETQ. V lost 6 bases and J 1 base, leaving 8 bases between the germline ends. The CDR3 sequence is CASTDFAKNIQYF. The CDR3 bases are TGCGCCAGCACCGACTTTGCCAAAAACATTCAGTACTTC.

The chain has TRBV7-9 and TRBJ2-1; possibly TRBD2 for D (6 bases). The germline gives CDR1 SEHNR, CDR2 FQNEAQ (reference sequence). The V end lost 3 bases, the J end lost 3 bases, and 12 bases lay between the germline ends. There are 15 residues in the CDR3. In DNA, the CDR3 is TGTGCCAGCAGCTTTTCCGGGACTGGCTACAATGAGCAGTTCTTC. It translates to CASSFSGTGYNEQFF.

The V call is TRBV30, the J call TRBJ1-6; D remains unclear. CDR1 is GTSNPN and CDR2 is SVGIG in the germline V gene (reference sequence). The CDR3 length is 11 residues. With 3 bases removed from V and 12 bases from J, the gap between germline ends came to 9 bases. CDR3 residues: CAWSEEGPLHF. CDR3 nucleotide sequence: TGTGCCTGGAGCGAAGAGGGACCCCTCCACTTT.

This rearrangement joins TRBV28 to TRBJ2-1; D perhaps matches TRBD2 (6 bases). This CDR3 region has 15 residues. The V gene lost 2 bases and the J gene lost 6 bases, with 14 bases spanning the gap. Per germline, CDR1 MDHEN and CDR2 SYDVKM. Written as DNA, the CDR3 is TGTGCCAGCAGTTTAAGAGGGAGGCCCGGCAATGAGCAGTTCTTC. As protein: CASSLRGRPGNEQFF.

This clone is a singleton in its sample. The genes are TRBV7-6 and TRBJ2-2; D is perhaps TRBD1 (5 bases). V lost 5 bases to trimming and J lost 1 base, with 8 bases between them. The germline CDR1 and CDR2 sequences are SGHVS and FNYEAQ. The CDR3 totals 14 residues. This chain's CDR3 is CASSRTRNTGELFF. The CDR3 DNA follows: TGTGCCAGCAGCCGGACAAGGAACACCGGGGAGCTGTTTTTT.

The rearrangement joins TRBV12-5 to TRBJ2-2, with TRBD1 as a possible D gene (5 bases). The V and J ends lost 0 bases and 6 bases respectively, with 20 bases between them. The CDR3 spans 18 residues. Germline V gene sequence: CDR1 LGHNT, CDR2 FRNRAP. In DNA, the CDR3 is TGTGCTAGTGGTTTGGTACGCGACAGTAGAAGGTTGTCCGGGGAGCTGTTTTTT. It codes for CASGLVRDSRRLSGELFF.